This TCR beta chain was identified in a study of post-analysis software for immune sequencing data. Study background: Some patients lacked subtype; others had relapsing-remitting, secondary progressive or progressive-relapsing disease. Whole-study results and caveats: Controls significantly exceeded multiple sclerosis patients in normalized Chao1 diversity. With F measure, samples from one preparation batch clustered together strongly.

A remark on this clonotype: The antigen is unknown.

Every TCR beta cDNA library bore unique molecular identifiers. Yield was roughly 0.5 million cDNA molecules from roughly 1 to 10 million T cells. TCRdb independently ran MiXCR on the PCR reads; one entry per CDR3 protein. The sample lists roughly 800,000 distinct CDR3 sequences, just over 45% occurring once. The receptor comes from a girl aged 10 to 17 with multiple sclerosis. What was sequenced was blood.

CDR3 DNA: TGTGCCAGCAGTTTCCCGGAGGCAAGATACACAGATACGCAGTATTTT. Protein sequence: CASSFPEARYTDTQYF. The chain joins TRBV28 to TRBJ2-3, with a weak D call TRBD2 (5 bases). V was shortened by 3 bases and J by 2 bases, with 15 bases between the two germline ends. Germline V gene data show CDR1 as MDHEN and CDR2 as SYDVKM. This CDR3 has 16 amino acids. The variable domain in full, completed from reference TRBV28 and TRBJ2-3, reads DVKVTQSSRYLVKRTGEKVFLECVQDMDHENMFWYRQDPGLGLRLIYFSYDVKMKEKGDIPEGYSVSREKKERFSLILESASTNQTSMYLCASSFPEARYTDTQYFGPGTRLTVL.